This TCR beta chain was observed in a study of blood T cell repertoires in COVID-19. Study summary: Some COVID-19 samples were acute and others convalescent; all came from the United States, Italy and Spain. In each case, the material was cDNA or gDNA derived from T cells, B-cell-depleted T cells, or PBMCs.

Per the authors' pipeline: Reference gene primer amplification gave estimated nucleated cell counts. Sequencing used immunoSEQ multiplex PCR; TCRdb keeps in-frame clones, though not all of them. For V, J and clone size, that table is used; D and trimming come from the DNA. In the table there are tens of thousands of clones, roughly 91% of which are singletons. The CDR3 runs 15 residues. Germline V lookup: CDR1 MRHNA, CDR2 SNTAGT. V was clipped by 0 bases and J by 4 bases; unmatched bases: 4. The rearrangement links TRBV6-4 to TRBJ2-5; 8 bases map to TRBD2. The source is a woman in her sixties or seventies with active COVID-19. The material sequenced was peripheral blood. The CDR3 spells CASSDSPAGVETQYF. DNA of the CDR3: TGTGCCAGCAGTGACTCCCCAGCGGGGGTAGAGACCCAGTACTTC.